Below are 9 T cell receptor beta chains sequenced from a single sample in a study of shared clonotypes between healthy human individuals. As defined, naive CD8 cells were CD45RO-negative and positively selected for CCR7, with terminally differentiated effector memory CD45RA+ cells excluded. Profiling relied on immunoSEQ multiplex PCR, and the TCRdb table lists in-frame clones only, not all of them. Among approximately 840,000 clones listed, 90% to 97% were seen once. Sequenced material: naive CD8+ T cells sorted from blood. The receptors derive from a man younger than 40 in good health.

A note on this clone: Other DNA sequences from this sample encode an identical CDR3 as well. The chain couples TRBV6-5 to TRBJ1-5; D remains ambiguous. Germline V gives CDR1 MNHEY, CDR2 SVGAGI. The CDR3 is 13 residues long. Trimming pared 2 bases from V and 5 bases from J, leaving 7 bases between. The CDR3 DNA follows: TGTGCCAGCAGTTACGGGTCTGATCAGCCCCAGCATTTT. Amino acids: CASSYGSDQPQHF.

With respect to this clone: Other DNA sequences in this sample translate to the same CDR3. The chain joins TRBV9 to TRBJ2-3; D not resolved. Germline V gene data show CDR1 as SGDLS and CDR2 as YYNGEE. V was pared by 0 bases and J by 6 bases, with 5 bases between. This CDR3 contains 12 residues. CDR3 nucleotides: TGTGCCAGCAGCGTAGACCCCGATACGCAGTATTTT. Translation gives CASSVDPDTQYF.

This clone came up once. At one end the junction does not follow the germline gene, possibly because of a read error. The chain uses TRBV29-1 and TRBJ1-1; D unresolved. The length of the CDR3 is 11 residues. From germline, CDR1 is SQVTM and CDR2 ANQGSEA. The CDR3, as DNA: TGCAGCGTTTTGATGAACCCTGAAGCTTTCTTT. It yields the protein CSVLMNPEAFF.

In nucleotides, the CDR3 is TGTGCCAGCACCCCGCCGGATAACTCCTACGAGCAGTACTTC. It specifies CASTPPDNSYEQYF. The rearrangement joins TRBV7-6 to TRBJ2-7; no clear D. The CDR3 consists of 14 residues. Germline V CDR1 and CDR2: SGHVS, FNYEAQ. Between the trimmed V and J ends, which lost 7 bases and 0 bases, there was a span of 13 bases.

The chain recombines TRBV2 with TRBJ2-1; D call uncertain. V lost 8 bases and J 0 bases, leaving 14 bases between the germline ends. The CDR3 spans 15 residues. In germline, CDR1 is SNHLY, CDR2 FYNNEI. The CDR3 reads CASPGGTTSYNEQFF. The CDR3 region has the DNA TGTGCCAGCCCTGGTGGTACGACCTCCTACAATGAGCAGTTCTTC.

V and J are TRBV9 and TRBJ1-1; D gene ambiguous. V lost 0 bases and J lost 4, with 10 bases in between. The CDR3 covers 14 residues. CDR1 is SGDLS and CDR2 is YYNGEE in the germline V gene. As DNA, the CDR3 is TGTGCCAGCAGCGTAGAGTGGGGAGGCACTGAAGCTTTCTTT. Protein product: CASSVEWGGTEAFF.

The gene calls are TRBV15 and TRBJ2-1; TRBD2 might be the D (6 bases). Trimming took off 6 bases at V and 6 bases at J, with 15 bases between the two ends. Germline CDR1 is LNHNV and CDR2 is YYDKDF (reference sequence). This CDR3 is built from 14 residues. CDR3 nucleotide sequence: TGTGCCACCAGTCCCCGCGGGGTACTCAATGAGCAGTTCTTC. Protein sequence: CATSPRGVLNEQFF.

V and J are TRBV2 and TRBJ2-4; D possibly corresponds to TRBD2 (7 bases). V was clipped by 10 bases and J by 3 bases, with 22 bases between them. Looked up from germline, CDR1 is SNHLY and CDR2 is FYNNEI. The CDR3 is made up of 16 amino acids. The CDR3 reads CATSGGLEQSKNIQYF. CDR3 sequence (DNA): TGTGCCACCTCGGGGGGCCTCGAACAGAGCAAAAACATTCAGTACTTC.

The genes are TRBV11-2 and TRBJ2-1; 10 positions agree with TRBD2. The length of the CDR3 is 15 residues. Germline CDR1 is SGHAT and CDR2 is FQNNGV. The V segment lost 5 bases and the J segment 4 bases; nucleotides outside the gene matches: 5. CDR3 nucleotides: TGTGCCAGCAGCCTACTAGCGGGAAGGTACAATGAGCAGTTCTTC. It encodes CASSLLAGRYNEQFF.